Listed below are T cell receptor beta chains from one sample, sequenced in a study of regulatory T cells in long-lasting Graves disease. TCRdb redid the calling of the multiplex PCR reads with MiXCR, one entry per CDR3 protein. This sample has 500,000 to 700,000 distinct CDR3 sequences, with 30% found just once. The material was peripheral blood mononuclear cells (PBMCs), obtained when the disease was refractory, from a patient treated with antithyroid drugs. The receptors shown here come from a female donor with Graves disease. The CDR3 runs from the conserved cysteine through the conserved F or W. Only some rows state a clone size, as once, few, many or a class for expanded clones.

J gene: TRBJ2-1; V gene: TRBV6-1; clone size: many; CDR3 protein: CASRGPNSNEQFF
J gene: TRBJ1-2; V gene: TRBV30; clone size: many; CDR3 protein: CAWNAGIRHGYGYTF
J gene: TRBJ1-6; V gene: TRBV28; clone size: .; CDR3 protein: CASNPRGGRGSPLHF
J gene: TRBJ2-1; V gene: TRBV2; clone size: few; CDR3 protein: CASGRGTENNEQFF
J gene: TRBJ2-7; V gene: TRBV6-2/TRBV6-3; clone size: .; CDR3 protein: CASRPSDRGWTYEQYF
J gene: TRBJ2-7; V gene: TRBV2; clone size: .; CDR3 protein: CANKDRGFPEQYF
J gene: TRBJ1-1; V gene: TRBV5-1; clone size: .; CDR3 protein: CASSPGGGNGGTEAFF
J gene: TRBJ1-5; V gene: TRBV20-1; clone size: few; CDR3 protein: CSARVVAGVVQPQHF
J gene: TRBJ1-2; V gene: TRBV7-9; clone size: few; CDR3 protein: CASSLAGFEANYGYTF
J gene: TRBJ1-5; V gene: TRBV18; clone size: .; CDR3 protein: CASSPTGGGGNQPQHF
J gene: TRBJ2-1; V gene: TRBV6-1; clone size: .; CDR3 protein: CASIRGVVYNEQFF
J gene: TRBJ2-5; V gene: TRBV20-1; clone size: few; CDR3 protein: CSAREGLAVYF
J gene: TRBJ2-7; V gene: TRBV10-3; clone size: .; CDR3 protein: CAISSKYEQYF
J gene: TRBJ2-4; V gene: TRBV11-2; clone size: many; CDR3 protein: CASSALAELAKNIQYF
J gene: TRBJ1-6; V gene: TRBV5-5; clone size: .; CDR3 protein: CASSFGTPQANPPLHF
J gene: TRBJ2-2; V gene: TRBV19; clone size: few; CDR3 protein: CASLPSRGAAGELFF
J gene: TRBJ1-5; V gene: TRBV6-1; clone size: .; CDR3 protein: CASGATPQGQPQHF
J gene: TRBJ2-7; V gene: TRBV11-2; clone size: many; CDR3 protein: CASSLLAGAHEQYF
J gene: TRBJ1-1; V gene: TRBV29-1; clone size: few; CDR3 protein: CSVRGGVGTEAFF
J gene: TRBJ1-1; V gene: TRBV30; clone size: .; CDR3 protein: CAWSTQNTEAFF
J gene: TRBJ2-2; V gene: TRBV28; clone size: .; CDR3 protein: CASSLSSSNFANTGELFF
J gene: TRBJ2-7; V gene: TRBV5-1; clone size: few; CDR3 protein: CASSPGQGFREQYF
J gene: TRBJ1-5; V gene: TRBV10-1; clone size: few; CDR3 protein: CASSEGRDQPQHF
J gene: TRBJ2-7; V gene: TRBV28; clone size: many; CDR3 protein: CASSYGSRGSEQYF
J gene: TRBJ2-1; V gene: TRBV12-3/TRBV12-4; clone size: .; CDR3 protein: CASRREGLYNEQFF
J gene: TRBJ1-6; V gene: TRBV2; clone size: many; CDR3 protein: CASNLKIDNSPLHF
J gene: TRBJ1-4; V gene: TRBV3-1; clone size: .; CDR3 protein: CASFTGGNEKLFF
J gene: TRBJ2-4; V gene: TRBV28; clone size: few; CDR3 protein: CASSFPTSGRAGGNIQYF
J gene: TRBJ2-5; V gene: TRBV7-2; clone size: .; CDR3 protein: CASSRRTSGSGRETQYF
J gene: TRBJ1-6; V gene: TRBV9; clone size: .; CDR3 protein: CASSTKRGNSPLHF
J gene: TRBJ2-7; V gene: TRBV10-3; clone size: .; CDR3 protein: CAISDRGEQYF
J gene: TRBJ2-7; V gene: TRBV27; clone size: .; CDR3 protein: CASSRRRESLYEQYF
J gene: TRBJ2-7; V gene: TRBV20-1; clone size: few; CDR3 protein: CSASGGLSSYEQYF
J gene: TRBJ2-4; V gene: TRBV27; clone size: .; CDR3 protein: CASSSDGLAKNIQYF
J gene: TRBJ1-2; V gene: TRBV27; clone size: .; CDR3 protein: CASRRGSLNYGYTF
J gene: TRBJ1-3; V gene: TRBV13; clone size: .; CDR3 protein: CASSFGQSSGNTIYF
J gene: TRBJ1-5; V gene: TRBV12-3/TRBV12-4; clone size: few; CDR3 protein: CASSLVDGSNQPQHF
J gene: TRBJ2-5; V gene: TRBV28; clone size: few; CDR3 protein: CASTGSTGIQETQYF
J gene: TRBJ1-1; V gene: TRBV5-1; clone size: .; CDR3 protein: CASSGGHGRGVTEAFF
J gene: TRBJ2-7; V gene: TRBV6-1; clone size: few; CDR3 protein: CASSEVRAGEQYF
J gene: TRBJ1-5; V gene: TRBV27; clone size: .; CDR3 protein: CASGTGVNQPQHF
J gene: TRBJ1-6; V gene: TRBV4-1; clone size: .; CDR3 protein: CASSERGFYNSPLHF
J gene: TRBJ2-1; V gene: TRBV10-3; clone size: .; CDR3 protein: CAISPRDARYNEQFF